This passage covers 27 T cell receptor beta chains from one sample sequenced in a study of glioma-infiltrating T cells. Amplification of TCR alpha and beta CDR3 regions from RNA used iRepertoire nested multiplex PCR. TCRdb reprocessed the multiplex PCR reads with MiXCR, giving one entry per CDR3 protein. The repertoire holds around 130,000 distinct CDR3 sequences, with approximately 26% as singletons. The sequenced sample consisted of glioma tissue, nonneoplastic brain tissue, or PBMCs (not recorded which). These TCRs come from a human donor with low-grade glioma or glioblastoma, undergoing nonglioma brain surgery, or in good health (not recorded which).

The V gene is TRBV10-3, the J gene TRBJ1-1, with unresolved D. Trimming removed 6 bases from V and 5 bases from J, with 13 bases in between. The CDR3 loop spans 13 amino acids. Germline V gene sequence: CDR1 ENHRY, CDR2 SYGVKD. DNA of the CDR3: TGTGCCATCAGGAATTTAGGGAAAACTGAAGCTTTCTTT. It encodes CAIRNLGKTEAFF.

This clonotype was detected ten times or more. This chain links TRBV20-1 with TRBJ2-7; 8 nucleotides match TRBD2. Germline CDR1 reads DFQATT; CDR2 reads SNEGSKA (reference sequence). V was clipped by 4 bases and J by 3 bases; unmatched bases: 5. This CDR3 is built from 13 residues. The CDR3 protein is CSAIAGRYYEQYV. CDR3 DNA: TGCAGTGCTATAGCGGGGCGCTACTACGAGCAGTACGTC.

For this clonotype: A much larger clone differs by one base, so this may be a read error. J is TRBJ2-5 and V is TRBV15; 8 bases map to TRBD2. CDR1 is LNHNV and CDR2 is YYDKDF in the germline V gene (reference sequence). Unmatched junction bases numbered 6, after V lost 0 bases and J lost 9 bases. The CDR3 spans 14 residues. CDR3 DNA: TGTGCCACCAGCAGAGATCGTGCGCGGGAGGCCCAGTACTTC. Residues: CATSRDRAREAQYF.

V usage is TRBV19 and J usage is TRBJ1-6, with unresolved D. Trimming shortened V by 10 bases and J by 0 bases, and 16 bases separated the two germline ends. The CDR3 totals 16 residues. Germline V lookup: CDR1 LNHDA, CDR2 SQIVND (reference sequence). The CDR3 spells CATTLTISSYNSPLHF. The CDR3 DNA is TGTGCCACCACCTTGACTATCAGCTCCTATAATTCACCCCTCCACTTT.

This clonotype was observed many times. This chain connects TRBV11-3 to TRBJ2-7; 10 nucleotides align to TRBD2. Germline V gene data show CDR1 as SGHNT and CDR2 as YENEEA. This CDR3 has 14 residues. The V gene end was trimmed by 5 bases and the J gene end by 3 bases; junction bases not matched to a gene: 4. CDR3 protein: CASSPRTSGYEQYV. The CDR3 bases are TGTGCCAGCAGCCCCAGGACTAGCGGCTACGAGCAGTACGTC.

A word on this clonotype: A read error may account for a junction end that differs from germline. The chain employs TRBV6-1 and TRBJ2-3; the match to TRBD1 covers 8 bases. Germline V gives CDR1 MNHNS, CDR2 SASEGT. The CDR3 contains 18 residues. CDR3 bases: TGTGCCATCAGTGAGTCCCTATTACAGGGGGTGAGCACAGATACGCAGTATTTT. Amino acid sequence: CAISESLLQGVSTDTQYF.

This clonotype was recorded a few times. This chain uses TRBV6-1 with TRBJ1-6; possible D gene TRBD1, 5 bases. CDR3 length equals 16 residues. V was clipped by 6 bases and J by 7 bases, with 19 bases between them. The germline V gene has CDR1 MNHNS and CDR2 SASEGT. The CDR3 spells CASRALRGMRNSPLHF. CDR3 sequence (DNA): TGTGCCAGCAGGGCCCTTCGGGGGATGAGGAATTCACCCCTCCACTTT.

The V gene is TRBV7-2, the J gene TRBJ2-1; the match to TRBD2 covers 8 bases. V was clipped by 7 bases and J by 0 bases; unmatched bases: 5. From germline, CDR1 is SGHTA and CDR2 FQGNSA. The CDR3 runs 15 residues. CDR3 sequence reads: CASKYGTSSYNEQFF. As DNA, the CDR3 is TGTGCCAGCAAATACGGGACTAGCTCCTACAATGAGCAGTTCTTC.

Many counts were recorded for this clonotype. V gene TRBV6-9 combines with J gene TRBJ2-5; 7 nucleotides line up with TRBD2. CDR3 size: 16 residues. Germline-derived CDR1 and CDR2 are MNHGY and SVAAGI. Losses at the gene ends were 5 bases for V and 1 base for J; bases not matched to a gene: 10. The CDR3 region is CASSPSCWGGQETQYF. Written as DNA, the CDR3 is TGTGCCAGCAGTCCGAGTTGCTGGGGGGGCCAAGAGACCCAGTACTTC.

This clonotype was seen only a few times. V is TRBV18 and J is TRBJ1-1, with a possible D match to TRBD1 (5 bases). The CDR3 covers 15 residues. Trimming took 2 bases from V and 11 from J, leaving 21 bases between them. Germline CDR1 is KGHSH and CDR2 is LQKENI. CDR3 in DNA: TGTGCCAGCTCACCAGGTAGCGCCGGGACGGGAAGGGCTTTCTTT. Translating it yields CASSPGSAGTGRAFF. The full variable domain, rest sourced from reference TRBV18 and TRBJ1-1, is NAGVMQNPRHLVRRRGQEARLRCSPMKGHSHVYWYRQLPEEGLKFMVYLQKENIIDESGMPKERFSAEFPKEGPSILRIQQVVRGDSAAYFCASSPGSAGTGRAFFGQGTRLTVV.

In its sample, this clonotype was seen many times. The CDR3 is CSASGLADSTDTQYF. Written as DNA, the CDR3 is TGCAGTGCTAGCGGCCTAGCGGACAGCACAGATACGCAGTATTTT. The genes are TRBV20-1 and TRBJ2-3; 7 bases match TRBD2. The trim removed 3 bases at V and 0 bases at J, leaving 6 bases unmatched. Germline lookup yields CDR1 DFQATT and CDR2 SNEGSKA (reference sequence). This CDR3 spans 15 amino acids.

Only a few counts were recorded for this clonotype. A clone one base away is much larger, so this may be a read error. The rearrangement uses TRBV6-5 and TRBJ2-5; D remains unclear. The CDR3 runs to 16 residues. The germline gives CDR1 MNHEY, CDR2 SVGAGI. CDR3 in DNA: TGTGCCAGCAGTCACTCGTCCCGGAACTTCCAAGAGACCCAGTACTTC. It translates to CASSHSSRNFQETQYF.

This clonotype was seen more than once but under ten times. The rearrangement links TRBV4-1 to TRBJ1-3; D is unresolved. The CDR3 is made up of 17 amino acids. The V and J ends lost 5 bases and 0 bases respectively, with 17 bases between them. Per the germline V gene, CDR1 is MGHRA and CDR2 is YSYEKL. In DNA, the CDR3 is TGCGCCAGCAGCGTTAGTTGGACGGGAAGCTCTGGAAACACCATATATTTT. Its protein is CASSVSWTGSSGNTIYF.

The rearrangement links TRBV7-9 to TRBJ2-1; 8 bases fit TRBD1. This CDR3 contains 15 residues. Germline loops: CDR1 SEHNR, CDR2 FQNEAQ (reference sequence). The trim removed 1 base at V and 2 bases at J, leaving 1 base unmatched. For the CDR3, the DNA is TGTGCCAGCAGCTTAGGGACAGGGACCTACAATGAGCAGTTCTTC. It encodes CASSLGTGTYNEQFF.

The chain uses TRBV4-2 and TRBJ1-2; TRBD1 agrees at 9 bases. Losses at the gene ends were 3 bases for V and 11 bases for J; bases not matched to a gene: 10. The germline gives CDR1 LGHNA, CDR2 YNFKEQ. The CDR3 totals 14 residues. CDR3 region: CASSQPGQGPSYTF. Written as DNA, the CDR3 is TGTGCCAGCAGCCAGCCCGGACAGGGGCCATCTTACACCTTC.

The chain carries TRBV7-9 and TRBJ2-1, with 10 bases fitting TRBD1. CDR1 is SEHNR and CDR2 is FQNEAQ in the germline V gene (reference sequence). Trimming took 4 bases from V and 5 from J; bases not matched to a gene: 5. The CDR3 runs to 15 residues. CDR3 bases: TGTGCCAGCAGCTACGGGACAGGGGAGCACAATGAGCAGTTCTTC. Amino acid sequence: CASSYGTGEHNEQFF.

This rearrangement joins TRBV19 to TRBJ2-1; 8 bases match TRBD2. The CDR3 contains 16 residues. J was trimmed by 7 bases and V by 3 bases; bases with no gene match: 11. Germline V gives CDR1 LNHDA, CDR2 SQIVND (reference sequence). CDR3 bases: TGTGCCAGTAGTATGGTCCTTGCGGGGGGCTGGAATGAGCAGTTCTTC. Protein product: CASSMVLAGGWNEQFF.

V gene TRBV24-1 combines with J gene TRBJ1-2; perhaps TRBD1 as D (6 bases). Trimming left V 5 bases short and J 8 bases short, with 14 bases between. The CDR3 is 13 residues long. Germline lookup yields CDR1 KGHDR and CDR2 SFDVKD. CDR3: CATSALQGGGYTF. As DNA, the CDR3 is TGTGCCACCAGTGCCCTACAGGGTGGAGGCTACACCTTC.

This clonotype was seen a few times. The chain has TRBV20-1 and TRBJ2-1; 11 nucleotides align to TRBD2. With 4 bases clipped from V and 6 bases from J, the junction kept 5 bases outside the gene matches. This CDR3 comprises 14 residues. Germline values: CDR1 DFQATT, CDR2 SNEGSKA (reference sequence). CDR3 bases: TGCAGTGCTACTCCTAGCGGGGGGATCAATGAGCAGTTCTTC. Its translation: CSATPSGGINEQFF.

This clonotype was seen at least ten times. The chain uses TRBV20-1 and TRBJ2-3; D is uncertain. The CDR3 has 11 residues. Trimming took 2 bases from V and 5 from J, leaving 5 bases between them. Germline assignment: CDR1 DFQATT and CDR2 SNEGSKA (reference sequence). The CDR3 coding sequence is TGCAGTGCTAGACCTGGAGATACGCAGTATTTT. Amino acid sequence: CSARPGDTQYF.

The chain combines TRBV24-1 with TRBJ2-6; possible D gene TRBD2, 5 bases. CDR1 is KGHDR and CDR2 is SFDVKD in the germline V gene. CDR3 length equals 14 residues. Trimming pared 11 bases from V and 0 bases from J, leaving 10 bases between. CDR3 coding DNA: TGTGCCATCAACCGGGACTCTGGGGCCAACGTCCTGACTTTC. Translating gives CAINRDSGANVLTF.

In this sample, this clonotype turned up a few times. The chain couples TRBV3-1 to TRBJ2-1, with 9 bases lining up with TRBD2. The CDR3 has 14 amino acids. Germline V gives CDR1 LGHDT, CDR2 YNNKEL (reference sequence). V shed 8 bases and J 4 bases; nucleotides not matched to a gene: 6. The CDR3 DNA reads TGTGCCAGCGCGGCGGGGGGGCGGTACAATGAGCAGTTCTTC. Translated, it gives CASAAGGRYNEQFF.

This clonotype was detected a few times. The chain carries TRBV12-3 or TRBV12-4 and TRBJ2-3; perhaps D is TRBD1 or TRBD2 (5 bases each). V was cut by 6 bases and J by 2 bases, with 15 bases left in between. There are 15 residues in the CDR3. CDR3 region: CASSPGTGPTDTQYF. Here the CDR3 DNA reads TGTGCCAGCAGCCCCGGGACGGGGCCCACAGATACGCAGTATTTT.

This clonotype was observed a handful of times. The V call is TRBV12-3 or TRBV12-4, the J call TRBJ2-2; TRBD1 is a possible D gene (6 bases). Deletions cut 6 bases from V and 2 bases from J, with 10 bases between. The CDR3 loop spans 14 amino acids. The CDR3 sequence is CASSVRGNTGELFF. CDR3 in DNA: TGTGCCAGCAGCGTCAGGGGAAACACCGGGGAGCTGTTTTTT.

This clonotype was recorded many times. The chain recombines TRBV27 with TRBJ2-5; no definite D call. Trimming stripped 5 bases from V and 5 bases from J, with 9 bases between. The CDR3 totals 12 residues. Germline loops: CDR1 MNHEY, CDR2 SMNVEV (reference sequence). CDR3 bases: TGTGCCAGCAGTGACGGCATGGAGACCCAGTACTTC. As protein: CASSDGMETQYF.

This clonotype was seen a handful of times. V gene TRBV5-1 combines with J gene TRBJ1-6, with TRBD1 matching over 7 bases. Losses at the gene ends were 1 base for V and 9 bases for J; bases not matched to a gene: 4. CDR1 is SGHRS and CDR2 is YFSETQ in the germline V gene. The CDR3 covers 14 residues. The CDR3, as DNA: TGCGCCAGCAGCTTGCCAAACAGGGGTTCACCCCTCCACTTT. Translated, it gives CASSLPNRGSPLHF.

The chain employs TRBV18 and TRBJ1-2; D gene unclear. Trimming removed 1 base at V and 6 bases at J, with 9 bases between. This CDR3 comprises 13 residues. Germline V gene lookup returns CDR1 KGHSH and CDR2 LQKENI. CDR3 sequence reads: CASSPLPLDGYTF. The CDR3 nucleotides read TGTGCCAGCTCACCACTCCCGTTGGATGGCTACACCTTC.